This T cell receptor (beta chain) was documented in a study of T cell changes during pregnancy in multiple sclerosis. TCRdb's copy holds only in-frame clones and misses some; the assay was immunoSEQ multiplex PCR. The data show around 50,000 clones, 92% seen once. The CDR3 runs 12 residues. The ends were cut back, 10 bases at V and 4 bases at J, with 11 bases in the middle. Per the germline V gene, CDR1 is ENHRY and CDR2 is SYGVKD. This clone appeared a single time. Sample: CD4+ T cells from peripheral blood mononuclear cells, taken after pregnancy. V and J are TRBV10-3 and TRBJ2-1; TRBD2 might be the D (6 bases). The source of this sequence is a female donor in good health, enrolled as a control in a pregnancy study. The CDR3 bases are TGTGCCACCTCTGGGACTTACAATGAGCAGTTCTTC. This codes for CATSGTYNEQFF.